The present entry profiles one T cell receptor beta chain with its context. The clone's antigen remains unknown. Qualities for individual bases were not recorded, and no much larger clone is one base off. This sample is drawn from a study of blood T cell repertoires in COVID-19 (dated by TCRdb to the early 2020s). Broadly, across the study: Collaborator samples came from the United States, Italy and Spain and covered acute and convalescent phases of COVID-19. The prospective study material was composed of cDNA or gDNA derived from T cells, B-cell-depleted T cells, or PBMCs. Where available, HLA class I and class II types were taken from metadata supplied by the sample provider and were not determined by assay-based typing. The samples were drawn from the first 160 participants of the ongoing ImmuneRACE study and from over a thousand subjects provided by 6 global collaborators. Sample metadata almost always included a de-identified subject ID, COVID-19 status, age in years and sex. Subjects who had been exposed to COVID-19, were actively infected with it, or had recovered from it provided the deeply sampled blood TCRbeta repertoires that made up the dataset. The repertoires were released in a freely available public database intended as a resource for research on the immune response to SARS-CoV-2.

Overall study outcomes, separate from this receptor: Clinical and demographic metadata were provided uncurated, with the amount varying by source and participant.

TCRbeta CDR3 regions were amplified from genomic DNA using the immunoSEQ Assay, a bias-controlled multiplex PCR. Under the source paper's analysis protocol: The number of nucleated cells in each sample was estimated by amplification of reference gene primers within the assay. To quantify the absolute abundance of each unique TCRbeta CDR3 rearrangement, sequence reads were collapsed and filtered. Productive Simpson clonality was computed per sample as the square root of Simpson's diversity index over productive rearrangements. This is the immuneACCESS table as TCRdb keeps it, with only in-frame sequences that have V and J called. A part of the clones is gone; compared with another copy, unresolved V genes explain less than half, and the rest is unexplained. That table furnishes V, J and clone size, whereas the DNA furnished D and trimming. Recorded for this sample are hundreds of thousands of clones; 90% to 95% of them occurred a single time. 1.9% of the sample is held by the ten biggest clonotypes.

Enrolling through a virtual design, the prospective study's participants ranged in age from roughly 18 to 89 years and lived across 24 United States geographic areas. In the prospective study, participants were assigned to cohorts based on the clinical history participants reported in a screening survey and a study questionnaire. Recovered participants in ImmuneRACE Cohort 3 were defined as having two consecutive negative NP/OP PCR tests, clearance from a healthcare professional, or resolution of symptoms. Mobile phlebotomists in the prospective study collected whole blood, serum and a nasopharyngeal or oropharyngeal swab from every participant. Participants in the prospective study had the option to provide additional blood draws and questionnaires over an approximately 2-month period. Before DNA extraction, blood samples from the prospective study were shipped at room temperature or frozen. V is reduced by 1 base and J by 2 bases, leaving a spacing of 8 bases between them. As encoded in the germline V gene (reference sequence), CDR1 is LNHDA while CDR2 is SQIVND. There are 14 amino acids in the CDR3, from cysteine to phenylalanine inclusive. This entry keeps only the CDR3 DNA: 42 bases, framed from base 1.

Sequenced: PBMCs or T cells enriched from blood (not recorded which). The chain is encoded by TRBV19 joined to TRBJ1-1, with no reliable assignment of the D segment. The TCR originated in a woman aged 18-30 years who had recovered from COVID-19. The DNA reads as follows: TGTGCCAGTAGTATAGGTACAGAAAACACTGAAGCTTTCTTT. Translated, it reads CASSIGTENTEAFF.